Included here is one TCR beta chain sequence, with context. At one end the junction does not follow the germline gene, possibly because of a read error. The sample is drawn from a study of blood T cells in healthy people across ages. The CDR3 spans 11 residues. Per the germline V gene, CDR1 is MNHNS and CDR2 is SASEGT. PCR was performed a second time for roughly 7 to 11 cycles using a sample-barcoded 5' primer and a J-beta primer mix. Every single cDNA molecule received a tag from a template-switch adaptor with 12 random nucleotides. Using its own MiXCR run on the 5' RACE reads, TCRdb lists one record per CDR3 protein. The sample lists fewer than 900,000 distinct CDR3 sequences; around 36% were seen once.

Specimen: blood. The TCR sequence derives from a man aged 18 to 29 in good health. The chain carries TRBV6-1 and TRBJ1-2; D not certain. As DNA, the CDR3 is TGTGCCAGCAGGGCAAACTATGGCTGCACCTTC. Its translation: CASRANYGCTF.